Shown below are 5 T cell receptor beta chains from a single sample sequenced in a study of blood T cell repertoires in COVID-19. Using immunoSEQ multiplex PCR, the repertoire was profiled, and TCRdb retains in-frame clones only, with some absent. The sample holds around 70,000 clones, around 87% seen once. The sample comprised peripheral blood. The receptor set was obtained from a woman older than 75 with active or convalescent COVID-19.

J is TRBJ1-3 and V is TRBV7-2, with 8 positions matching TRBD1. Germline CDR1 reads SGHTA; CDR2 reads FQGNSA. The trim removed 4 bases at V and 2 bases at J, leaving 1 base unmatched. The CDR3 extends over 14 amino acids. Here the CDR3 DNA reads TGTGCCAGCAGCTCACAGGGGGCTGGAAACACCATATATTTT. Its translation is CASSSQGAGNTIYF.

This clone was counted between two and nine times. The rearrangement uses TRBV15 and TRBJ1-4; TRBD1 agrees at 7 bases. V trimming: 1 base; J trimming: 6 bases; junction bases outside the gene matches: 2. Germline V gene lookup returns CDR1 LNHNV and CDR2 YYDKDF (reference sequence). The CDR3 spans 14 residues. For the CDR3, the DNA is TGTGCCACCAGCAGAGGCCAGGGGGATGAAAAACTGTTTTTT. Encoded protein: CATSRGQGDEKLFF.

The genes are TRBV29-1 and TRBJ1-2; 7 positions agree with TRBD1. There are 10 residues in the CDR3. V was clipped by 8 bases and J by 8 bases; unmatched bases: 5. Germline V gene lookup returns CDR1 SQVTM and CDR2 ANQGSEA. The CDR3 DNA is TGCAGCACAGGGGAAGGGGGCTACACCTTC. Protein product: CSTGEGGYTF. Variable domain in full (rest from reference TRBV29-1 and TRBJ1-2): SAVISQKPSRDICQRGTSLTIQCQVDSQVTMMFWYRQQPGQSLTLIATANQGSEATYESGFVIDKFPISRPNLTFSTLTVSNMSPEDSSIYLCSTGEGGYTFGSGTRLTVV.

The chain carries TRBV28 and TRBJ2-2; 7 positions match TRBD2. With 4 bases clipped from V and 2 bases from J, the junction kept 7 bases outside the gene matches. The CDR3 is 16 amino acids. Germline V lookup: CDR1 MDHEN, CDR2 SYDVKM. In nucleotides, the CDR3 is TGTGCCAGCAGTTCAACCGGGACTACCAACACCGGGGAGCTGTTTTTT. It encodes CASSSTGTTNTGELFF.

The chain joins TRBV9 to TRBJ2-7; 7 nucleotides match TRBD2. The CDR3 is made up of 15 amino acids. Trimming took 2 bases from V and 7 from J; bases not matched to a gene: 12. The germline CDR1 and CDR2 sequences are SGDLS and YYNGEE. The CDR3 is CASSVTASGLKEQYF. The CDR3 region has the DNA TGTGCCAGCAGCGTGACGGCTAGCGGCCTTAAGGAGCAGTACTTC. Full variable domain (outside the CDR3, taken from reference TRBV9 and TRBJ2-7): DSGVTQTPKHLITATGQRVTLRCSPRSGDLSVYWYQQSLDQGLQFLIQYYNGEERAKGNILERFSAQQFPDLHSELNLSSLELGDSALYFCASSVTASGLKEQYFGPGTRLTVT.